This T cell receptor beta chain was captured in a study of human T cells and chemical hapten exposure (dated by TCRdb to the early 2020s). With regard to the full study: For sensitization, 2% DPC in acetone was applied to a 2 cm by 2 cm area of upper inner arm skin. Throughout the study period of around 25 weeks, patients also received therapeutic DPC doses to the scalp every week. Patch testing was done on the upper back using Finn chambers containing 0.01% DPC, and results were scored after 6 days according to International Contact Dermatitis Research Group standards. Alopecia areata with under or over 50% scalp involvement, alopecia totalis and alopecia universalis were represented in the patient cohort, which was mostly female. The libraries were sequenced as a pool, and the TCR yield per sample differed mostly because of small variations in library volumes within the pool. Peripheral blood TCR repertoire changes were tracked in vivo in alopecia patients during primary and secondary sensitization to the hapten diphenylcyclopropenone (DPC). Patient blood was sampled pre-sensitization (week 0) and at 2, 6 and about 24 weeks after DPC sensitization. Around 29 alopecia patients provided blood for TCR sequencing at one to four time points (pre-sensitization, 2, 6 and 24 weeks). The study at large found these results: The number of PT1 expanded TCRs positively correlated with patch test score, significant at thresholds 8, 16 and 32 but not 4. After repeated subsampling, the strength of the expansion versus patch-test correlation and the threshold at which it became significant changed. Because every patient had alopecia, a presumed autoimmune disease, the patients' immune response might differ from that of healthy individuals. DPC sensitization did not change the number of TCRs with a frequency above 1 in 1000, and there was no evidence of changes in global repertoire structure. Compared with pre-sensitization or healthy control sets, expanded TCRs formed significantly more large CDR3 similarity clusters, which is consistent with antigen-driven responses.

Receptors were amplified or captured by RACE. The instrument was a NextSeq 500. During library preparation, unique molecular identifiers were attached to individual cDNA molecules so that TCRs could be counted in a quantitative, reproducible way. For every blood RNA sample, sequencing covered both the TCR alpha and TCR beta chains. In the authors' own workflow: The median number of TCRs per sample was 95,638, ranging from roughly 20,000 to 700,000. The Decombinator software suite was used to annotate the V, J and CDR3 of the TCR reads. For PS versus PT1 abundance plots, all samples were subsampled to the same number of TCRs (28,000). Expanded TCRs were defined as absent before sensitization and observed at least eight times at the 2-week time point. Through fastp at Q25 and MiXCR, TCRdb rebuilt clones from the public reads, retaining in-frame beta chains. Entries that share a CDR3 protein sequence are merged under the most common genes and DNA. The V and J calls come from TCRdb's annotation, not from the publication. This sample comprises about 120,000 distinct CDR3 sequences, roughly 13% of them detected only once. Around 0.99% of the sample lies in the top ten.

This clonotype was seen more than once but under ten times. It has no known antigen specificity. Base qualities are not provided; no much larger clone lies one nucleotide away. What this sample's time point label stands for: patch test 1, 2 weeks after DPC sensitization. The treatment or condition label here, explained by the study, means: therapeutic diphenylcyclopropenone sensitization with weekly scalp DPC. At every patch-test visit, the blood draw took place before the patch test was put on. Patients were considered eligible if aged 18 to 70, diagnosed with alopecia and deemed suitable for DPC therapy, and patients were excluded if pregnant. Unfractionated whole blood was collected in Tempus Blood RNA tubes, and total RNA was extracted from that blood. The sequences come from whole blood, collected in connection with sensitization to the hapten diphenylcyclopropenone (DPC). The sequence derives from a man younger than 35 with alopecia areata. Some clones in this sample may be carry-over from other donors' samples.

CDR3 sequence: CASSPTRQGVQPQHF. The bases are TGTGCCAGCTCACCCACCAGACAGGGGGTCCAGCCCCAGCATTTT. The rearranged chain carries TRBV18 and TRBJ1-5, with 9 central nucleotides matching TRBD1. CDR1 and CDR2 (KGHSH, LQKENI) derive from the germline V gene. Germline trimming amounts to 3 bases on V and 7 bases on J, with 7 as the count of junction bases outside the gene matches. Counted from cysteine to phenylalanine, this CDR3 has 15 amino acids. Only CDR3 DNA is held: 45 bases, read in frame from base 1. The reference TRBV18 and TRBJ1-5 proteins fill in what lies around the CDR3, so the full variable domain reads NAGVMQNPRHLVRRRGQEARLRCSPMKGHSHVYWYRQLPEEGLKFMVYLQKENIIDESGMPKERFSAEFPKEGPSILRIQQVVRGDSAAYFCASSPTRQGVQPQHFGDGTRLSIL.